The rows below give T cell receptor beta chains drawn from one sample of a study of T-cell reconstitution after alpha-beta-depleted transplantation in children. TCRdb re-analysed the PCR reads in MiXCR, keeping a single row per CDR3 protein. Of about 300,000 distinct CDR3 sequences in the sample, about 9.4% were seen once. The sample consisted of PBMCs, taken before TCRalphabeta/CD19-depleted stem cell transplant. The receptors shown here come from a boy younger than two with acute myeloid leukemia, due to receive a stem cell transplant. Both conserved end residues are part of each CDR3. Each record gives: D gene, J gene, V gene, clone size, CDR3 protein, CDR3 DNA. D genes are given only for firm matches. Clone sizes are given selectively: once, few, many, or a class where the clone is expanded.

NA TRBJ1-6 TRBV7-8 many CASSRSEGLYSPLHF TGTGCCAGCAGCCGGAGTGAGGGGTTATATTCACCCCTCCACTTT
TRBD2 TRBJ2-7 TRBV3-1 many CASSQGTSLYEQYF TGTGCCAGCAGCCAGGGGACTAGCCTCTACGAGCAGTACTTC
NA TRBJ2-1 TRBV5-1 NA CASSLGDYVDEQFF TGCGCCAGCAGCTTGGGAGACTATGTGGATGAGCAGTTCTTC
TRBD2 TRBJ2-3 TRBV5-5 few CASSLKLAGDFADTQYF TGTGCCAGCAGCTTGAAACTAGCGGGAGACTTCGCAGATACGCAGTATTTT
TRBD2 TRBJ2-7 TRBV11-2 NA CASSPRTSGGEQYF TGTGCCAGCAGCCCCCGGACTAGCGGGGGCGAGCAGTACTTC
TRBD1 TRBJ2-7 TRBV3-1 many CASSQGQGTYEQYF TGTGCCAGCAGCCAAGGACAGGGCACCTACGAGCAGTACTTC
NA TRBJ1-1 TRBV3-1 many CASSQAGAVLGTEAFF TGTGCCAGCAGCCAAGCTGGAGCAGTCCTGGGGACTGAAGCTTTCTTT
NA TRBJ2-5 TRBV6-5 many CASSYVGNQETQYF TGTGCCAGCAGTTACGTGGGGAATCAAGAGACCCAGTACTTC
TRBD1 TRBJ1-1 TRBV28 few CASSSLGQGAPEAFF TGTGCCAGCAGTTCTTTAGGACAGGGGGCTCCTGAAGCTTTCTTT
TRBD2 TRBJ2-7 TRBV27 few CASKPGGDLVEQYF TGTGCCAGCAAACCCGGGGGGGACTTGGTCGAGCAGTACTTC
NA TRBJ1-2 TRBV28 few CASSFAGANYGYTF TGTGCCAGCAGTTTTGCGGGGGCTAACTATGGCTACACCTTC
TRBD1 TRBJ2-2 TRBV9 many CASRGTGQNTGELFF TGTGCCAGCAGGGGGACAGGGCAAAACACCGGGGAGCTGTTTTTT
NA TRBJ2-1 TRBV5-1 few CASQDRYNEQFF TGCGCCAGCCAGGACCGCTACAATGAGCAGTTCTTC
NA TRBJ1-1 TRBV20-1 many CSARGLRDTEAFF TGCAGTGCTAGGGGACTCCGGGACACTGAAGCTTTCTTT
NA TRBJ2-1 TRBV14 many CASSQDWVHEQFF TGTGCCAGCAGCCAAGACTGGGTCCATGAGCAGTTCTTC
TRBD2 TRBJ2-1 TRBV7-9 many CASSPGLAGVHEQFF TGTGCCAGCAGCCCGGGACTAGCGGGAGTCCATGAGCAGTTCTTC
NA TRBJ2-7 TRBV6-5 many CASEYFYSGYEQYF TGTGCCAGCGAGTATTTCTACTCGGGCTACGAGCAGTACTTC
NA TRBJ2-7 TRBV4-2 many CASSLSAGSSSYEQYF TGTGCCAGCAGCCTCTCAGCGGGCTCAAGCTCCTACGAGCAGTACTTC
TRBD2 TRBJ2-1 TRBV19 NA CASRPGLAGRNEQFF TGTGCCAGCCGGCCGGGACTAGCGGGACGGAATGAGCAGTTCTTC
NA TRBJ2-2 TRBV10-3 many CAISAGLANTGELFF TGTGCCATCAGTGCAGGTCTAGCTAACACCGGGGAGCTGTTTTTT
TRBD1 TRBJ2-7 TRBV5-8 NA CASSLTRGPYEQYF TGTGCCAGCAGCTTGACCAGGGGGCCGTACGAGCAGTACTTC
TRBD1 TRBJ1-2 TRBV6-1 many CASRKTGTDYGYTF TGTGCCAGCAGGAAGACAGGGACCGACTATGGCTACACCTTC
TRBD2 TRBJ2-5 TRBV28 many CASSLYTSGGQETQYF TGTGCCAGCAGTCTTTACACTAGCGGGGGGCAAGAGACCCAGTACTTC
NA TRBJ1-5 TRBV20-1 many CSASSSASNQPQHF TGCAGTGCTAGTTCTAGCGCTAGCAATCAGCCCCAGCATTTT
TRBD1 TRBJ2-5 TRBV20-1 few CSARGGTGPQETQYF TGCAGTGCTAGGGGGGGGACAGGGCCACAAGAGACCCAGTACTTC
TRBD1 TRBJ1-3 TRBV20-1 many CSATRTGSYPSGNTIYF TGCAGTGCTACCCGGACAGGGTCCTACCCCTCTGGAAACACCATATATTTT
NA TRBJ2-2 TRBV12-3/TRBV12-4 many CASSELRTGELFF TGTGCCAGCAGTGAGTTGAGGACCGGGGAGCTGTTTTTT
TRBD2 TRBJ2-3 TRBV5-1 many CASSLGRASGYPSTDTQYF TGCGCCAGCAGCTTGGGCCGGGCTAGCGGGTACCCTAGCACAGATACGCAGTATTTT
NA TRBJ2-3 TRBV4-2 many CASSQGVAYTQYF TGTGCCAGCAGCCAAGGGGTAGCTTATACGCAGTATTTT
NA TRBJ2-7 TRBV7-2 medium-sized CASSSGAGPSYEQYF TGTGCCAGCTCTTCGGGGGCTGGCCCCTCCTACGAGCAGTACTTC
NA TRBJ2-7 TRBV20-1 NA CSASISLSPYEQYF TGCAGTGCTAGTATAAGCTTGAGCCCCTACGAGCAGTACTTC
NA TRBJ1-1 TRBV29-1 many CSVEDVLQGYTEAFF TGCAGCGTTGAAGATGTCTTGCAGGGGTACACTGAAGCTTTCTTT
TRBD1 TRBJ1-5 TRBV20-1 many CSAHGQGVYSNQPQHF TGCAGTGCTCACGGACAGGGGGTTTATAGCAATCAGCCCCAGCATTTT
NA TRBJ2-7 TRBV7-2 many CASSLVGPTSYEQYF TGTGCCAGCAGCTTAGTGGGGCCGACCTCCTACGAGCAGTACTTC
NA TRBJ2-7 TRBV20-1 many CSGRLSSYEQYF TGCAGTGGACGTCTGAGCAGCTACGAGCAGTACTTC
TRBD1 TRBJ2-3 TRBV12-3/TRBV12-4 many CASRDRGTDTQYF TGTGCCAGCAGGGACAGGGGCACAGATACGCAGTATTTT
TRBD2 TRBJ2-2 TRBV5-1 many CASSLTTSGLSGELFF TGCGCCAGCAGCCTAACGACTAGCGGGCTCTCCGGGGAGCTGTTTTTT
TRBD1 TRBJ2-5 TRBV24-1 many CATSAPRTGGQETQYF TGTGCCACCAGTGCCCCCCGGACAGGGGGACAAGAGACCCAGTACTTC
NA TRBJ1-4 TRBV5-6 NA CASSLRVVPEKLFF TGTGCCAGCAGCTTGAGGGTGGTTCCCGAAAAACTGTTTTTT
TRBD2 TRBJ2-3 TRBV4-3 many CASSQDHSGRPTDTQYF TGCGCCAGCAGCCAAGATCATAGCGGGAGGCCCACAGATACGCAGTATTTT
NA TRBJ1-1 TRBV29-1 many CSAKDPFTFTEAFF TGCAGCGCTAAGGATCCCTTTACTTTCACTGAAGCTTTCTTT
NA TRBJ2-1 TRBV12-3/TRBV12-4 many CASSDRGYNEQFF TGTGCCAGCAGTGATAGGGGTTACAATGAGCAGTTCTTC
TRBD1 TRBJ1-6 TRBV5-1 few CASSPEGRTGVHSPLHF TGCGCCAGCAGCCCCGAGGGACGGACAGGGGTTCACTCACCCCTCCACTTT
TRBD1 TRBJ2-3 TRBV6-5 few CASRWDSRISTDTQYF TGTGCCAGCCGATGGGACAGCCGTATTAGCACAGATACGCAGTATTTT
TRBD2 TRBJ2-3 TRBV7-9 many CASSPSTSGRTDTQYF TGTGCCAGCAGCCCGAGTACTAGCGGGAGGACAGATACGCAGTATTTT
TRBD1 TRBJ1-5 TRBV20-1 many CSARGQGYQPQHF TGCAGTGCAAGGGGACAGGGGTATCAGCCCCAGCATTTT
TRBD1 TRBJ1-1 TRBV5-1 many CASSLTGGRVGAFF TGCGCCAGCAGCTTGACAGGGGGCAGGGTTGGCGCTTTCTTT
NA TRBJ1-2 TRBV5-1 many CASSLQNSNYGYTF TGCGCCAGCAGCTTACAGAATTCTAACTATGGCTACACCTTC
TRBD2 TRBJ2-7 TRBV28 many CASSLVLAGGDEQYF TGTGCCAGCAGTTTGGTGCTAGCGGGAGGAGATGAGCAGTACTTC
TRBD1 TRBJ1-2 TRBV7-2 many CASSPFDRVDYGYTF TGTGCCAGCAGCCCGTTCGACAGGGTGGACTATGGCTACACCTTC
NA TRBJ2-7 TRBV29-1 many CSVVKGYEQYF TGCAGCGTTGTTAAGGGGTACGAGCAGTACTTC
TRBD1 TRBJ2-1 TRBV24-1 many CATSDLGTGEGYNEQFF TGTGCCACCAGTGATTTGGGGACAGGGGAGGGCTACAATGAGCAGTTCTTC
TRBD1 TRBJ1-4 TRBV28 many CASSPQTGNEKLFF TGTGCCAGCAGTCCCCAGACAGGGAATGAAAAACTGTTTTTT
NA TRBJ2-1 TRBV5-5 few CASSLVGTHISYNEQFF TGTGCCAGCAGCTTGGTGGGGACACACATCTCCTACAATGAGCAGTTCTTC
TRBD1 TRBJ1-2 TRBV28 NA CASSLLDRTDGYTF TGTGCCAGCAGTTTATTGGACAGGACGGATGGCTACACCTTC
TRBD1 TRBJ2-1 TRBV29-1 many CSVSSGDRAIF TGCAGCGTTTCGTCAGGGGACAGGGCTATCTTC
TRBD1 TRBJ2-5 TRBV28 many CASSNRDRGFSQETQYF TGTGCCAGCAGTAACCGGGACAGGGGTTTTTCGCAAGAGACCCAGTACTTC
NA TRBJ1-2 TRBV4-2 NA CASSQALQPLYGYTF TGTGCCAGCAGCCAAGCTCTCCAGCCTCTCTATGGCTACACCTTC
NA TRBJ2-5 TRBV18 NA CASSPSTDMETQYF TGTGCCAGCTCACCATCAACAGACATGGAGACCCAGTACTTC